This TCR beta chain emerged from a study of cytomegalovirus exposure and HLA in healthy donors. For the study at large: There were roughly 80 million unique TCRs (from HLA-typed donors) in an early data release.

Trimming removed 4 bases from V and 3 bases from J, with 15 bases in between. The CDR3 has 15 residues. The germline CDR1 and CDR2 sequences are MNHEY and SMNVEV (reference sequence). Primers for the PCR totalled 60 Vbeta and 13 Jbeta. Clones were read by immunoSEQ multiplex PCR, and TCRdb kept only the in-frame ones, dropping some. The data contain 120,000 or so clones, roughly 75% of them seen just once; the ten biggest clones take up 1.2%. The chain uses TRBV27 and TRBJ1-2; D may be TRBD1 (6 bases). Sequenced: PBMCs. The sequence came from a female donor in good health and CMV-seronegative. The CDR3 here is CASSSPITGHYGYTF. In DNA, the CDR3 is TGTGCCAGCAGTTCTCCCATAACAGGGCACTATGGCTACACCTTC.